This T cell receptor beta chain was profiled in a study of regulatory and conventional T cells in RAG deficiency. The V segment lost 4 bases and the J segment 7 bases; nucleotides outside the gene matches: 4. CDR3 length: 12 residues. Germline CDR1 is SGDLS and CDR2 is YYNGEE. Assay used: immunoSEQ multiplex PCR; TCRdb lists only in-frame clones, some missing. The table records about 6,700 clones, 82% of them present only once. The same sample was also studied in work on regulatory T cells. That report notes: Primers: 52 TRBV forward and 13 TRBJ reverse.

This chain joins TRBV9 and TRBJ1-1; TRBD1 agrees at 7 bases. The sequence derives from a human donor in good health. Sequenced sample: CD8+ T cells sorted from blood. This CDR3 reads CASSRGTDEAFF. The CDR3 DNA follows: TGTGCCAGCAGCAGAGGGACAGATGAAGCTTTCTTT.